The entry below describes one T cell receptor beta chain. Its target antigen remains unknown. The sample holds no much larger clone one base away, and base qualities are not on file. The donors were roughly 39 Caucasian individuals from Russia, aged roughly 6 to 90 years, who were systemically healthy. Around 10 milliliters of peripheral blood were collected from each donor into EDTA-treated Vacutainer tubes. Ficoll-Paque density-gradient centrifugation was used to isolate PBMCs, with at least 6.5 million per sample. Trizol reagent was used to extract total RNA from the PBMCs, yielding at least 5 micrograms per sample. For every donor, flow cytometry on a PBMC aliquot measured the percentage of naive CD45RAhigh/CD27high T cells. This record comes from a study of blood T cells in healthy people across ages (dated by TCRdb to about 2015). Study-level background: Template switching captured roughly one uniquely barcoded TCR beta cDNA molecule per two T cells in model experiments. The donors were split into four age groups: young (average around 17 years), middle-aged (39), aged (roughly 60) and long-lived (approximately 89). The study measured age-related changes in TCR beta repertoire diversity using deep sequencing normalized with unique cDNA molecular identifiers. For two donors (one aged 18 to 30 and one aged 80 or older), the study analyzed two additional independent replicas of 1 million unique cDNA reads from the same blood draw. To avoid experimental bias, donors of different ages were distributed randomly across sequencing lanes. Broad study findings and their caveats: The percentage of naive T cells measured by flow cytometry correlated strongly with observed TCR beta diversity. Estimates of total diversity from one million sequenced T cells were regarded as lower bounds and underestimates. Bulk unsorted PBMC profiling prevented conclusive comparison of naive and antigen-experienced compartments. Because donor CMV infection status was unknown, age-related changes in expanded clonotypes were potentially confounded. Compared with the aged group, the long-lived group had more naive CD4+ T cells, fewer expanded clones and increased TCR diversity, a pattern suggesting age selection. As age increased, observed TCR beta diversity per million T cells dropped in a roughly linear way, and a significant reduction was already evident by age roughly 36.

Library construction relied on 5' RACE. Data came from an Illumina HiSeq 2500. A second PCR of about 6 to 11 cycles was performed with a sample-barcoded 5' primer and a J-beta primer mix. Each TCR beta cDNA molecule received a unique molecular identifier from a template-switch 5' adaptor carrying 12 random nucleotides. At least 3 million CDR3-containing paired-end reads were obtained from each sample. First-strand cDNA was synthesized from all RNA with the Mint cDNA synthesis kit, primed by a TRBC-specific oligonucleotide. Following uracil-DNA glycosylase treatment, a first 18-cycle PCR with universal primers M1SS and BC2_uni_R was performed on all cDNA. Turning to the authors' computational methods: For normalization, 1 million high-quality reads were randomly selected from each sample, with every read carrying a distinct molecular identifier. Reads with shared molecular identifiers were discarded instead of being binned into consensus sequences. MiTCR, run with a Q25 quality threshold and the strictest error-elimination algorithm, handled CDR3 identification, clonotype clustering and error correction. A nonparametric unseen species model using Euler transformation provided a lower-bound estimate of total TCR beta diversity. The public reads were run again by TCRdb, first through fastp at Q25 and then through MiXCR, and only productive beta chains were kept. A single entry per CDR3 protein holds the most common genes and DNA from its merged rows. The V and J calls follow TCRdb's processing rather than the paper's. The sample records approximately 730,000 distinct CDR3 sequences, 43% of which are singletons. Roughly 19% of the sample comes from the top ten.

Trimming at the junction amounts to 0 bases on V and 0 bases on J, and the germline ends lie 11 bases apart. For CDR1 and CDR2, the germline V gene lists LGHNA and YNFKEQ. The CDR3 goes from the cysteine to the phenylalanine over 16 residues. The kept DNA is CDR3 alone, 48 bases in frame from the first base. This sequence uses TRBV4-2 and TRBJ1-2; matching of 5 bases hints at TRBD1 as the D gene. Sequences were obtained from blood. The TCR originated in a woman aged 60 to 75 in good health. In nucleotide form, the sequence is TGTGCCAGCAGCCAAGAAAGTGGGGCCCCTAACTATGGCTACACCTTC. It codes for CASSQESGAPNYGYTF.